The entry that follows covers one T cell receptor beta chain sequence. The specificity of this receptor is unknown. Base qualities are missing; no much larger clone stands one base away. The data originate from a study of shared clonotypes between healthy human individuals (dated by TCRdb to the early 2020s). Looking at the study overall: A couple of women and three men aged 18 to 49 years were included in the cohort. To estimate repertoire size and how much clonotypes are shared between individuals, the study performed deep sequencing of blood TCR repertoires from roughly five healthy adults. Different laboratories and diverse techniques were used to prepare libraries and sequence TCR repertoires, to increase sequencing depth and limit assay-specific biases. For each donor, CD4 naive and CD4 memory were each given three plates, CD8 naive was given two plates, and CD8 memory was given one plate. Leukapheresis yielded between about 0.94 and 9 billion PBMCs per donor.

Study-level results and caveats: Sampling was restricted to blood, and TCR repertoires in tissues likely differ from the TCR repertoires found in blood. The small number of donors limited the genetic and exposure-history diversity represented. Clonotypes shared by all four sorted-subset donors showed higher generation probabilities than non-shared clonotypes. Pairwise subsampling led to the expectation that sequencing depth would affect the degree of clonotype sharing among donors. Incomplete sequencing was indicated by rarefaction of sorted-subset datasets, despite the large sequencing depth. About 5% of naive CD4, 3.5% of naive CD8, about 2.5% of memory CD4, and about 0.4% of memory CD8 clonotypes were shared across a few donors. Larger estimated clonotype richness was generally found for naive subsets than for memory subsets.

Using the deep immunoSEQ assay, TCR CDR3 regions were amplified from genomic DNA by multiplex PCR. Genomic DNA extracted from each cell subset was distributed evenly over all wells of several immunoSEQ 96-well plates, and each plate served as one replicate. Each replicate PCR for sorted subsets received approximately 200 ng genomic DNA, equal to about 30,000 T cell genomes. The purified libraries were quantified using a Qubit 3.0 fluorometer, sized with a Bioanalyzer 2100, and then quantified again using the KAPA Library Quantification kit. Every immunoSEQ 96-well plate was sequenced on a separate single-read 150-cycle Illumina NextSeq 550 flow cell. From the authors' description of their analysis: Because the immunoSEQ output included only junctional sequences and no quality scores, the filtering could not be the same as the filtering used for full-length reads. Sequences were annotated with PyIR, a Python wrapper for IgBLAST v1.9, using IMGT germline references to assign V/J genes and CDR3. Any read was removed if the V/J assignment was weak (E-value above 1e-6), the CDR3 was missing, or the read contained stop codons, out-of-frame junctions, or ambiguous translated residues. V3J clonotypes were defined as sequences sharing the same inferred V gene, J gene, and CDR3 amino acid sequence. Percentage overlap between repertoires was computed as shared unique clonotypes divided by the size of the smaller repertoire. Three approaches were used to assess repertoire richness: RTK rarefaction, the Chao1 estimator, and Recon v2.1 estimates of unobserved clonotypes. For all TCRbeta clonotypes obtained by the gDNA method from four donors, generation probabilities were computed with OLGA. As stored in TCRdb, this immuneACCESS dataset retains in-frame rearrangements with V and J assigned. A fraction of the clones does not appear; measured against another copy, unresolved V genes explain less than half of the discrepancy, and the remainder lacks a known reason. From that table come the V and J calls and clone size; the DNA was used to work out D and trimming. Present in this sample are some 2,100,000 clones, approximately 94% of which were seen just once. The biggest ten clones account for roughly 1.8% of the sample.

Via the germline V gene (reference sequence), CDR1 is SGHKS and CDR2 YYEKEE. Reading from cysteine to phenylalanine, the CDR3 counts 12 amino acids. Only the CDR3 region is kept as DNA, spanning 36 bases read in frame from base 1. The V and J ends are trimmed by 0 bases and 6 bases, leaving 7 bases between them. CD8 naive samples were obtained by positive selection for CCR7 among CD45RO-negative cells, yielding a CD45RA+CCR7+ population from which TemRA cells were excluded. Donors were healthy HIV-negative adults with no recently reported acute infections or vaccinations. Every donor was a Caucasian adult living in Nashville, Tennessee, USA. Blood was collected by leukapheresis, and PBMCs were isolated by Ficoll-Histopaque density gradient centrifugation and then cryopreserved in liquid nitrogen vapor phase. Analytical flow cytometry was used to check the purity and quantity of each magnetically sorted T cell population. Genomic DNA was isolated from every sorted fraction and measured by UV absorbance on a Nanodrop 2000c.

The sequence was obtained from a man between 18 and 35 years old in good health. Some clones in this sample may be carry-over from other donors' samples. The chain is made from TRBV5-5 and TRBJ2-7, with no D gene named confidently. Sequencing used naive CD8+ T cells from PBMCs. The cell subset or site label for this specimen denotes: CD45RA+CCR7+. The CDR3 is CASSLGTAEQYF. The DNA sequence reads TGTGCCAGCAGCTTGGGGACGGCCGAGCAGTACTTC.